By share, the clone carrying this TCR beta chain counts as medium-sized. The data belong to a study of CDR3 diversity in severe acne. Each CDR3 protein gets one entry after TCRdb re-called the PCR reads with MiXCR. Of almost 85,000 distinct CDR3 sequences in the sample, roughly 51% were seen once. CDR1 and CDR2 (germline): SEHNR, FQNEAQ (reference sequence). The V end was cut by 4 bases, the J end by 2 bases, with 21 bases between. The CDR3 length is 17 residues. Sequencing used blood. The sequence was obtained from a male donor in good health, without acne. The rearrangement joins TRBV7-9 to TRBJ2-7; the D gene is possibly TRBD2 (7 bases). CDR3 amino acids: CASSSTGGKLPTYEQYF. CDR3 coding DNA: TGTGCCAGCAGCTCAACGGGGGGCAAACTGCCTACCTACGAGCAGTACTTC.